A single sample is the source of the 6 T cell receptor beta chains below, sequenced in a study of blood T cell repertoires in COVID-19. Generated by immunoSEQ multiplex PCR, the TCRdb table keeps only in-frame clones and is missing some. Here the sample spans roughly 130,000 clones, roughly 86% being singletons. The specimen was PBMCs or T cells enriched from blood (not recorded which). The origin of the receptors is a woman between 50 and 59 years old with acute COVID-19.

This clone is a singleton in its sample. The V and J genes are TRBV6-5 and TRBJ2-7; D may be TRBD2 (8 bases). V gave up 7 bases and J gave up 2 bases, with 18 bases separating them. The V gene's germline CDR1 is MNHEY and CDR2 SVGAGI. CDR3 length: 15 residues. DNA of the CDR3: TGTGCCAGCAATCCGTCGGGAGGGGGCCCCTACGAGCAGTACTTC. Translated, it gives CASNPSGGGPYEQYF.

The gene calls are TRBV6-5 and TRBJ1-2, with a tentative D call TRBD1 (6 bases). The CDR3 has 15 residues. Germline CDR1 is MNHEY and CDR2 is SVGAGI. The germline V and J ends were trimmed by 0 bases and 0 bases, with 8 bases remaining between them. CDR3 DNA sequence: TGTGCCAGCAGTTACTCGGGGGCCACTAACTATGGCTACACCTTC. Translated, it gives CASSYSGATNYGYTF.

CDR3 coding DNA: TGCGCCAGCAGCGTTACAGGGATCGGCACTGAAGCTTTCTTT. The encoded protein is CASSVTGIGTEAFF. The V call is TRBV5-1, the J call TRBJ1-1, with TRBD1 as a possible D gene (6 bases). The germline gives CDR1 SGHRS, CDR2 YFSETQ. CDR3 length: 14 residues. Trimming cost V 4 bases and J 4 bases, with 14 bases left between them.

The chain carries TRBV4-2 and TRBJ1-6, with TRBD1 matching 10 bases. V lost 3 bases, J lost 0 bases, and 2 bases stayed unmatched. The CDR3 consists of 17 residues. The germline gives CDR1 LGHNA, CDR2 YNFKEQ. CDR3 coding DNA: TGTGCCAGCAGCCAGGGACAGGGGAGCTCCTATAATTCACCCCTCCACTTT. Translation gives CASSQGQGSSYNSPLHF.

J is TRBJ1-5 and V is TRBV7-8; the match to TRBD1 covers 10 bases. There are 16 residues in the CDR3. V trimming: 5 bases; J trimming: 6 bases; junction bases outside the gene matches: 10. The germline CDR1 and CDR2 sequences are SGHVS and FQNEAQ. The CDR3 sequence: CASSPRGQGIRQPQHF. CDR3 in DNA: TGTGCCAGCAGCCCAAGGGGACAGGGGATACGTCAGCCCCAGCATTTT. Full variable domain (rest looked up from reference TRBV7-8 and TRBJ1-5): GAGVSQSPRYKVAKRGQDVALRCDPISGHVSLFWYQQALGQGPEFLTYFQNEAQLDKSGLPSDRFFAERPEGSVSTLKIQRTQQEDSAVYLCASSPRGQGIRQPQHFGDGTRLSIL.

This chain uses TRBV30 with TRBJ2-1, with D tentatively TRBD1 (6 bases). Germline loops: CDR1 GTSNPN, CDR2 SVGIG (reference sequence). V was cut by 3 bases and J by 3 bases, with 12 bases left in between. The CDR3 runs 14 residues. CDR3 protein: CAWRVTGFYNEQFF. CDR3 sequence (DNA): TGTGCCTGGAGGGTTACAGGGTTCTACAATGAGCAGTTCTTC.